This T cell receptor beta chain was sequenced for a study of blood T cell repertoires in COVID-19 (TCRdb year 2020). Broadly, across the study: Collaborator samples came from the United States, Italy and Spain and covered acute and convalescent phases of COVID-19. The material from the prospective study consisted of cDNA or gDNA derived from T cells, B-cell-depleted T cells, or PBMCs. Deeply sampled blood TCRbeta repertoires from subjects exposed to, actively infected with, or recovered from COVID-19 were included in the dataset. The repertoires were made available in a free public database intended to serve as a resource for research on the immune response to SARS-CoV-2. The samples were drawn from two sources: the first 160 participants of the ongoing ImmuneRACE study, and some 1,300 subjects contributed by 6 global collaborators. Sample metadata almost always included a de-identified subject ID, COVID-19 status, age in years and sex. Where available, HLA class I and class II types were taken from metadata supplied by the sample provider and were not determined by assay-based typing.

Points on this clone: Its antigen is currently not known. One base away there is no much larger clone; base qualities are not given.

TCRbeta CDR3 regions were amplified from genomic DNA by means of the immunoSEQ Assay, a bias-controlled multiplex PCR. The source study handled its data this way. The number of nucleated cells in each sample was estimated by amplification of reference gene primers within the assay. To quantify the absolute abundance of each unique TCRbeta CDR3 rearrangement, sequence reads were collapsed and filtered. Productive Simpson clonality was computed per sample as the square root of Simpson's diversity index over productive rearrangements. Not all clones reach the TCRdb copy of this immuneACCESS table, which keeps in-frame sequences only. Checked studies attribute under half of the gap to unresolved V genes and leave the rest unexplained. V and J calls and clone size are copied from that table; D and trimming were computed from the DNA. Counted in this sample were about 400,000 clones; 88% of them appeared once. Of the sample, roughly 2% is held by the ten largest clones.

V is cut by 1 base and J by 4 bases, and the space between the germline ends is 16 bases. CDR1 and CDR2 were assigned from the germline V gene as MGHRA and YSYEKL. The CDR3 runs 16 amino acids, cysteine and phenylalanine included. Only CDR3 DNA is held: 48 bases, read in frame from base 1. Participants in the prospective study were aged roughly 18 to 95 years, lived in 20 to 25 United States geographic areas, and enrolled through a virtual design. Cohort assignment in the prospective study relied on participant-reported clinical history from a screening survey and a study questionnaire. Each participant in the prospective study had whole blood, serum and a nasopharyngeal or oropharyngeal swab collected by mobile phlebotomists. Participants in the prospective study had the option to provide additional blood draws and questionnaires over a roughly two-month period. Blood samples from the prospective study were shipped frozen or at room temperature prior to DNA extraction.

The full study reports these points: The quantity of clinical and demographic metadata differed by source and by participant and was supplied without curation.

Specimen: PBMCs or T cells enriched from blood (not recorded which). This receptor was identified in a woman aged 40 to 55 with acute COVID-19. The rearrangement joined TRBV4-1 to TRBJ1-1, and perhaps TRBD1 as D gene, on 6 matching bases. CDR3 protein: CASSQVTGMRSTEAFF. The base sequence is TGCGCCAGCAGCCAAGTCACAGGGATGAGGAGCACTGAAGCTTTCTTT.